This TCR beta chain was identified during a study of shared clonotypes between healthy human individuals (dated by TCRdb to about 2020). Looking at the study overall: The cohort included a few men and a couple of women between 18 and 49 years of age. For each donor, three plates each were used for CD4 naive and CD4 memory, two plates were used for CD8 naive, and one plate was used for CD8 memory. To estimate repertoire size and how much clonotypes are shared between individuals, the study performed deep sequencing of blood TCR repertoires from roughly five healthy adults. To increase sequencing depth and limit assay-specific biases, different laboratories used diverse techniques to prepare libraries and sequence TCR repertoires. Each donor's leukapheresis produced roughly between roughly 0.85 and 9.5 billion PBMCs.

What the work shows at the level of the full study, not this receptor alone: Rarefaction of sorted-subset datasets indicated incomplete sequencing despite the large sequencing depth. Sampling was limited to blood, and TCR repertoires in tissue likely differ from TCR repertoires in blood. Compared with non-shared clonotypes, clonotypes shared by all four sorted-subset donors had higher generation probabilities. Naive subsets generally had larger estimated clonotype richness than memory subsets did. Pairwise subsampling led to the expectation that sequencing depth would affect the degree of clonotype sharing among donors. The genetic and exposure-history diversity represented was limited by the small number of donors. Sharing across several donors was observed for approximately 5% of naive CD4, 3.5% of naive CD8, around 2.5% of memory CD4, and about 0.4% of memory CD8 clonotypes.

Using the deep immunoSEQ assay, multiplex PCR amplified TCR CDR3 regions from genomic DNA. Extracted genomic DNA from each cell subset was distributed evenly across all wells of several immunoSEQ 96-well plates, and each plate was treated as a replicate. For sorted subsets, 150 to 200 ng genomic DNA, equal to some 28,000 T cell genomes, was loaded into each replicate PCR. The purified libraries were quantified using a Qubit 3.0 fluorometer, sized with a Bioanalyzer 2100, and then quantified again using the KAPA Library Quantification kit. A separate single-read 150-cycle Illumina NextSeq 550 flow cell was used to sequence each immunoSEQ 96-well plate. The authors' analysis ran thus. Because the immunoSEQ output included only junctional sequences and no quality scores, the filtering could not be the same as the filtering used for full-length reads. To assign V/J genes and CDR3, sequences were annotated against IMGT germline references using PyIR, a Python wrapper for IgBLAST v1.9. Any read was removed if the V/J assignment was weak (E-value above 1e-6), the CDR3 was missing, or the read contained stop codons, out-of-frame junctions, or ambiguous translated residues. V3J clonotypes were defined by identical inferred V gene, J gene, and CDR3 amino acid sequence. The percentage overlap between two repertoires was calculated by dividing the number of shared unique clonotypes by the size of the smaller repertoire. Repertoire richness was assessed with RTK rarefaction, the Chao1 estimator, and Recon v2.1 estimates of unobserved clonotypes. For all TCRbeta clonotypes obtained by the gDNA method from several donors, generation probabilities were computed with OLGA. The immuneACCESS repertoire file appears here via TCRdb, limited to in-frame rearrangements. These files lack a portion of the clones; in checked studies, under half of the deficit traces to unresolved V genes, and the cause of the others is not known. The DNA was the basis for D and trimming; V, J and clone size are from that table. The sample table contains 550,000 to 850,000 clones; only one count was recorded for about two thirds of them. In total, the top ten clones hold approximately 1.8% of the sample.

The CDR3 has 15 amino acids, counting the end cysteine and phenylalanine. The entry retains the CDR3 DNA only, 45 bases that are in frame from base 1. The CDR1 and CDR2 encoded by the germline V gene are SQVTM and ANQGSEA. V and J lose 6 bases and 2 bases, and a span of 19 bases separates them. Healthy HIV-negative adults with no recently reported acute infections or vaccinations were included as donors. Only Caucasian adults living in Nashville, Tennessee, USA were represented among the donors. Magnetic negative selection was used to enrich CD4+ T cells, after which naive cells were positively selected on CD45RA and the negative fraction became the memory subset. Blood was collected by leukapheresis, and PBMCs were isolated by Ficoll-Histopaque density gradient centrifugation and then cryopreserved in liquid nitrogen vapor phase. Analytical flow cytometry was used to check the purity and quantity of every magnetically sorted T cell population. Genomic DNA was isolated from each sorted fraction and quantified by UV absorbance on a Nanodrop 2000c.

As to this clone: The clone's antigen remains unknown. No much larger clone is present one base from it, and per-base qualities are unavailable.

This clonotype was obtained from a woman under 40 in good health. The chain links TRBV29-1 with TRBJ1-2; TRBD1 is a weak D gene call, 5 bases matching. The sequenced sample consisted of memory CD4+ T cells sorted from blood. In the paper's terms, the cell subset or site label means: CD45RA-negative fraction. The CDR3 region has the sequence CSVPSHRDSNYGYTF. The DNA reads TGCAGCGTGCCGTCTCATCGGGACTCAAACTATGGCTACACCTTC.